The clone carrying this T cell receptor beta chain occurred a few times. What it recognizes is unknown. This sample was taken from a study of beta chain features in type 1 diabetes. Study results and caveats: The study found fewer insertions and more deletions at VDJ junctions in type 1 diabetes patients. Across all four CD4+ subsets, people with type 1 diabetes showed modestly shorter TCRB CDR3s.

The germline gives CDR1 SGHTA, CDR2 FQGTGA. Trimming removed 5 bases from V and 6 bases from J; junction bases left unmatched: 8. The CDR3 length is 16 residues. Every isolated RNA sample was fully reverse transcribed, so sequencing captured expressed TCRB transcripts. The table came from immunoSEQ multiplex PCR; TCRdb's copy has only in-frame clones and leaves some out. The table includes some 270,000 clones, under 8.5% detected once. The sequencing input was central memory CD4+ T cells from blood. This TCR came from a woman younger than 30 in good health. The V gene is TRBV7-3, the J gene TRBJ2-3; TRBD2 aligns across 13 bases. The CDR3 protein is CASSPKGLAGLDTQYF. CDR3 nucleotide sequence: TGTGCCAGCAGCCCTAAGGGACTAGCGGGGTTGGATACGCAGTATTTT.